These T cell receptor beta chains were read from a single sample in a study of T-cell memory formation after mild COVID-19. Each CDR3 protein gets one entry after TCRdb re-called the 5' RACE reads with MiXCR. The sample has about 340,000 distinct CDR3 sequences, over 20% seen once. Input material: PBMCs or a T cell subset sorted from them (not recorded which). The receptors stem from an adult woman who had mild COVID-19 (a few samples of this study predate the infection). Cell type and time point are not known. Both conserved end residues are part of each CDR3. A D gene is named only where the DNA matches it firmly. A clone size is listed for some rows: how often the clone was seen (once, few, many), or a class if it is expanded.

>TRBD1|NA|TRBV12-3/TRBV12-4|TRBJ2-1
TGTGCCAGCAGAAGGTCGGACAGGCACGCCTCCTACAATGAGCAGTTCTTC
CASRRSDRHASYNEQFF
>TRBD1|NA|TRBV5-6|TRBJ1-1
TGTGCCAGCAGCCCCACAGGGGCTACTGAAGCTTTCTTT
CASSPTGATEAFF
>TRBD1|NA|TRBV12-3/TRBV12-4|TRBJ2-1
TGTGCCAGCAGTCACTTGGACAGGGGATCCCACAATGAGCAGTTCTTC
CASSHLDRGSHNEQFF
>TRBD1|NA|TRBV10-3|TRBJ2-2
TGTGCCATCAGTGCCACAGGGGAAGAGAACACCGGGGAGCTGTTTTTT
CAISATGEENTGELFF
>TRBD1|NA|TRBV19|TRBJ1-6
TGTGCCAGTAGTATGGACAGGGCGAATTCACCCCTCCACTTT
CASSMDRANSPLHF
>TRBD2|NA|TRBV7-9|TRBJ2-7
TGTGCCAGCAGCTTCGGGAGGGGACTACCGTACTACGAGCAGTACTTC
CASSFGRGLPYYEQYF
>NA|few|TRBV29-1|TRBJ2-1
TGCAGCGTTGATCCCCCCGACAATGAGCAGTTCTTC
CSVDPPDNEQFF
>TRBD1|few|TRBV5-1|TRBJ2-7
TGCGCCAGCAGCTCCCGACAGGGGGTGTCCTACGAGCAGTACTTC
CASSSRQGVSYEQYF
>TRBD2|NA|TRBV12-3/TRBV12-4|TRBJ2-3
TGTGCCAGCAGCCCTCATCTGGGACTACGCACAGATACGCAGTATTTT
CASSPHLGLRTDTQYF
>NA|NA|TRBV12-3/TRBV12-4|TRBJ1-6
TGTGCCAGCAGTTTCGGGGCAGGGCGATTACCCCTCCACTTT
CASSFGAGRLPLHF
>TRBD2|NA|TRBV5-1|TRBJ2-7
TGCGCCAGCAGTCGAGCCCCTAGCGGGGAAACCTACGAGCAGTACTTC
CASSRAPSGETYEQYF
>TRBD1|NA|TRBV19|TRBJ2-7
TGTGCCAGTAGGAGGGTGGGGACAGGGGGCTACGAGCAGTACTTC
CASRRVGTGGYEQYF
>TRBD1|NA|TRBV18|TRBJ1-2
TGTGCCAGCTCACCAGCTCCGGGACAGGGGCGGAACTATGGCTACACCTTC
CASSPAPGQGRNYGYTF
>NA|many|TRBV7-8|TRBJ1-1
TGTGCCAGCAGCCGCCTCATGAACACTGAAGCTTTCTTT
CASSRLMNTEAFF
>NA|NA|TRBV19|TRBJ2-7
TGTGCCAGTAGTAACCATGGGGGGTCCTACGAGCAGTACTTC
CASSNHGGSYEQYF
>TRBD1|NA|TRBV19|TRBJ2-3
TGTGCCAGTAGTATTCCCGGACAGGGCCTTCCAGATACGCAGTATTTT
CASSIPGQGLPDTQYF
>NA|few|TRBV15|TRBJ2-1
TGTGCCACCAGCCCGGGGAGGCTCTCCTACAATGAGCAGTTCTTC
CATSPGRLSYNEQFF
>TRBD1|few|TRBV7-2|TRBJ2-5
TGTGCCAGCAGCTTTTACGACAGGGGCCAAGAGACCCAGTACTTC
CASSFYDRGQETQYF
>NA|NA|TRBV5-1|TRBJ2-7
TGCGCCAGCAGCTTGATTTTTAGGGGCGCCTACGAGCAGTACTTC
CASSLIFRGAYEQYF
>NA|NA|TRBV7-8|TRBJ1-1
TGTGCCAGCAGCCCGTGGCAGTTCCAAATGAACACTGAAGCTTTCTTT
CASSPWQFQMNTEAFF
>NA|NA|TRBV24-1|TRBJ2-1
TGTGCCACCAGTGATTTGGAGAGGGGCCCCTACAATGAGCAGTTCTTC
CATSDLERGPYNEQFF
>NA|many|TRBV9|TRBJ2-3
TGTGCCAGCAGCGTAGAAAGCGGACACACAGATACGCAGTATTTT
CASSVESGHTDTQYF
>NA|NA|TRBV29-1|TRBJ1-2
TGCAGCGCCGTGGGGGGCGGGGGACCTAACTATGGCTACACCTTC
CSAVGGGGPNYGYTF
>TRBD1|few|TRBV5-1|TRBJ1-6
TGCGCCAGCAGCTTAGGACAGGGCCTTACTGGTAATTCACCCCTCCACTTT
CASSLGQGLTGNSPLHF
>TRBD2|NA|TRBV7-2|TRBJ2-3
TGTGCCAGCAGCCGACTAGCGGGCGCCTCAGATACGCAGTATTTT
CASSRLAGASDTQYF
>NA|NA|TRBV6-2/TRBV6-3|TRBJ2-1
TGTGCCAGCAGTTTGAAAAATGAGCAGTTCTTC
CASSLKNEQFF
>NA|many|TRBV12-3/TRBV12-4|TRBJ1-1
TGTGCCAGCAGTTTCGGTCAGAACACTGAAGCTTTCTTT
CASSFGQNTEAFF
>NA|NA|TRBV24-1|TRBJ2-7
TGTGCCACCAGTCCGGGACAGACCAGAGGGGGGCCAAACGAGCAGTACTTC
CATSPGQTRGGPNEQYF
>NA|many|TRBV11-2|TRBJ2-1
TGTGCCAGCAGCTCACCTACTAGCCTCCAGACCTCCTTC
CASSSPTSLQTSF
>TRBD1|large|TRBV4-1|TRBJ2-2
TGCGCCAGCAGCCCGTCGGGGACAGGGCTCACCGGGGAGCTGTTTTTT
CASSPSGTGLTGELFF
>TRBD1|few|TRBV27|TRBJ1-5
TGTGCCAGCAGAGAACAGGGGGATCAGCCCCAGCATTTT
CASREQGDQPQHF
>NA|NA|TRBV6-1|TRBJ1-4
TGTGCCAGCAGCCGCGGGTCAACTAGTAATGAAAAACTGTTTTTT
CASSRGSTSNEKLFF
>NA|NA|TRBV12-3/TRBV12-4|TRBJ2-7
TGTGCCAGCACCGTACAGAGCTACGAGCAGTACTTC
CASTVQSYEQYF
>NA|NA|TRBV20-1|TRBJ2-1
TGCAGTGCCATCCAAGAAGGTAGCACAACCTACAATGAGCAGTTCTTC
CSAIQEGSTTYNEQFF
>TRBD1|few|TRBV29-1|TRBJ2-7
TGCAGCGTTGAACGGACAGGGGGTCCCTCCGAGCAGTACTTC
CSVERTGGPSEQYF
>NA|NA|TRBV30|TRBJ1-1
TGTGCCTTAACAGGGCGAAACACTGAAGCTTTCTTT
CALTGRNTEAFF
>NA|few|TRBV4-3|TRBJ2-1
TGCGCCAGCAGCCAAGATGGCGATATTAGGAATGAGCAGTTCTTC
CASSQDGDIRNEQFF
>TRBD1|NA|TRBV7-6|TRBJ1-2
TGTGCCAGCAGCTTAGCGCACCGGGACAGGGGCTTCCCTAACTATGGCTACACCTTC
CASSLAHRDRGFPNYGYTF
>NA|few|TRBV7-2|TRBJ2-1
TGTGCCTCCGCTTTCGGAGGTGGTAGCAATGAGCAGTTCTTC
CASAFGGGSNEQFF
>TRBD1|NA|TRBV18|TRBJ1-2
TGTGCCAGCTCACCACTCGGGGAGGACAGGGGGCCATCTGGGGGCTACACCTTC
CASSPLGEDRGPSGGYTF
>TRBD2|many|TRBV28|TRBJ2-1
TGTGCCAGCATCAACTCCGCGGGGGGAAGCTCCTACAATGAGCAGTTCTTC
CASINSAGGSSYNEQFF
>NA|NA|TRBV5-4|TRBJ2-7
TGTGCCAGCAGGCTCGATCCGGGACGCCCCTTGTTCGAGCAGTACTTC
CASRLDPGRPLFEQYF
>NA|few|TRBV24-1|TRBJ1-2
TGTGCCACCAGTGATTATTCGGGTGGCTACACCTTC
CATSDYSGGYTF
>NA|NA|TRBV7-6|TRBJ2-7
TGTGCCAGCAGCTTGGGGGTAGAGAGGTCCTACGAGCAGTACTTC
CASSLGVERSYEQYF
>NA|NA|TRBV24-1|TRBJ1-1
TGTGCCACCAGTGCGCCCGGGAGGGGCCCCAACACTGAAGCTTTCTTT
CATSAPGRGPNTEAFF
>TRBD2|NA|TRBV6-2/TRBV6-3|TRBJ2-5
TGTGCCAGCAGTTTCCGCGGGACTAGCGGTGAAGAGACCCAGTACTTC
CASSFRGTSGEETQYF
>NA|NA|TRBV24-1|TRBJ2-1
TGTGCCACCAGTGAATCCAGGGGCCCTAATGAGGGGCAGTTCTTC
CATSESRGPNEGQFF
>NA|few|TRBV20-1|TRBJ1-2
TGCAGTGCTAGACCCCTGGGCAGGGAGGGTGGCTACACCTTC
CSARPLGREGGYTF
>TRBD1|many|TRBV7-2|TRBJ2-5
TGTGCCAGCAGCCAGGGGGATCACCAAGAGACCCAGTACTTC
CASSQGDHQETQYF
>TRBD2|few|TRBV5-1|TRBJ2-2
TGCGCCAGCAGGCGGGAGGGCCTGAACACCGGGGAGCTGTTTTTT
CASRREGLNTGELFF
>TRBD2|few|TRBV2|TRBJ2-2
TGTGCCAGCAAAATAGCGGGAGTAACCGGGGAGCTGTTTTTT
CASKIAGVTGELFF
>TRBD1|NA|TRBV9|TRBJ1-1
TGTGCCAGCAGCAGAACAACAGGGGGCTCTGAAGCTTTCTTT
CASSRTTGGSEAFF
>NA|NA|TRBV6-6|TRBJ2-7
TGTGCCACTGGGGGAGGCACCGCCGAGCAGTACTTC
CATGGGTAEQYF
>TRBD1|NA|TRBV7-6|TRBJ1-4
TGTGCCAGCAGCTTATTCGTAGACAGGGCTAATGAAAAACTGTTTTTT
CASSLFVDRANEKLFF
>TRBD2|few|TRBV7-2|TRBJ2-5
TGTGCCAGCAGCGGACGAATAGCGGGATCTGTAGAGACCCAGTACTTC
CASSGRIAGSVETQYF